This T cell receptor beta chain was found in a study of cytomegalovirus exposure and HLA in healthy donors. Study in general: HLA-typed donors were the source of about 85 million unique TCRs, which an early data release held. There were approximately 400 genotyped donors. Of these, 81% fell in the genetic ancestry cluster associated with self-reported Caucasian donors.

It was with 60 Vbeta and 13 Jbeta primers that the PCR ran. TCRdb's copy holds only in-frame clones and misses some; the assay was immunoSEQ multiplex PCR. Of 160,000 or so clones listed, 87% were seen once; the top ten hold 0.7% to 1%. The TCR originated in a woman aged 25 to 45 in good health and CMV-seronegative. Source material: PBMCs.

CDR3 residues: CASSYSRVNEQFF. CDR3 sequence (DNA): TGTGCCAGCAGTTACTCCCGCGTCAATGAGCAGTTCTTC. The chain couples TRBV6-5 to TRBJ2-1; no definite D call. CDR1 and CDR2 from the germline V gene are MNHEY and SVGAGI. Trimming pared 0 bases from V and 6 bases from J, leaving 6 bases between. This CDR3 comprises 13 residues.